The present T cell receptor beta chain was sequenced within a study of T cell repertoires in cytomegalovirus infection. The sample holds many counts of this clonotype. Antigen specificity is unknown. From the reads, TCRdb called clonotypes with MiXCR, one entry per CDR3 protein. The sample includes around 290,000 distinct CDR3 sequences, 20% to 30% of them seen just once. Study results and caveats: Clonotypes of TCR beta that were HLA-C-restricted and CMV-specific dominated the ex vivo response. Carriers of CMV plus the relevant HLA were identified by cumulative public TCR beta family frequency.

CDR1 SGHVS and CDR2 FQNEAQ come from the germline V gene. The CDR3 is made up of 15 amino acids. V dropped 5 bases and J dropped 1 base, with 14 bases sitting between them. The sample comprised PBMCs. The rearrangement joins TRBV7-8 to TRBJ2-5, with D perhaps matching TRBD2 (6 bases). The TCR comes from a human donor in good health (CMV status not recorded). Some clones in this sample may be carry-over from other donors' samples. CDR3: CASSPLEGPQETQYF. The CDR3 nucleotides are TGTGCCAGCAGCCCCTTGGAGGGTCCCCAAGAGACCCAGTACTTC.